The clone carrying this T cell receptor (beta chain) was detected a few times. The germline V gene encodes CDR1 MNHEY and CDR2 SVGAGI. Trimming took off 4 bases at V and 7 bases at J, with 14 bases between the two ends. CDR3 size: 14 residues. Some clones are missing from TCRdb's copy, which holds only in-frame ones; the method was immunoSEQ multiplex PCR. The table shows about 250,000 clones, with around 90% occurring only once. This sample was taken from a study of blood T cell repertoires in COVID-19. The chain joins TRBV6-5 to TRBJ1-5; a possible D gene is TRBD1 (6 bases). The sequence was collected from a woman aged 55-69 years with COVID-19, enrolled during active disease. Sequenced material: peripheral blood. CDR3 protein: CASSSIVQGQPQHF. In DNA, the CDR3 is TGTGCCAGCAGTTCCATTGTACAGGGCCAGCCCCAGCATTTT.